These 27 T cell receptor beta chains originate from one sample sequenced in a study of blood T cell repertoires in COVID-19. TCRdb's table, derived via immunoSEQ multiplex PCR, lists solely in-frame clones and lacks some. The data show 360,000 or so clones, 88% seen once. Sample: PBMCs or T cells enriched from blood (not recorded which). All receptors derive from a woman aged 25-40 years who had been exposed to COVID-19.

J is TRBJ1-5 and V is TRBV7-2; D unclear. The CDR3 runs 13 residues. Between the trimmed V and J ends, which lost 1 base and 11 bases, there was a span of 12 bases. Germline-derived CDR1 and CDR2 are SGHTA and FQGNSA. CDR3 in amino acids: CASSLGVLGAQHF. CDR3 nucleotides: TGTGCCAGCAGCTTAGGCGTGCTAGGAGCCCAGCATTTT.

This chain connects TRBV7-9 to TRBJ2-1; D is uncertain. The CDR3 has 14 residues. The germline V gene encodes CDR1 SEHNR and CDR2 FQNEAQ (reference sequence). V was shortened by 4 bases and J by 3 bases, with 10 bases between the two germline ends. The CDR3 loop is CASSSPGNYNEQFF. CDR3 nucleotide sequence: TGTGCCAGCAGCTCTCCGGGTAACTACAATGAGCAGTTCTTC. Drawing the rest from reference TRBV7-9 and TRBJ2-1, the complete variable domain is DTGVSQNPRHKITKRGQNVTFRCDPISEHNRLYWYRQTLGQGPEFLTYFQNEAQLEKSRLLSDRFSAERPKGSFSTLEIQRTEQGDSAMYLCASSSPGNYNEQFFGPGTRLTVL.

This sequence joins TRBV3-1 (or the pseudogene TRBV3-2) and TRBJ2-7; 10 bases fit TRBD1. The CDR3 consists of 14 residues. J was trimmed by 4 bases and V by 6 bases; bases with no gene match: 6. Per germline, CDR1 LGHDT and CDR2 YNNKEL (reference sequence). The chain's CDR3 is CASRPGQGTYEQYF. Written as DNA, the CDR3 is TGTGCCAGCAGACCGGGACAGGGGACTTACGAGCAGTACTTC.

The chain recombines TRBV29-1 with TRBJ1-2, with D possibly matching TRBD1 (6 bases). Trimming left V 6 bases short and J 7 bases short, with 18 bases between. This CDR3 has 13 residues. CDR1 SQVTM and CDR2 ANQGSEA come from the germline V gene. CDR3 in DNA: TGCAGCGTGGACCAGGGGCTCCTTATTGGCTACACCTTC. Protein sequence: CSVDQGLLIGYTF.

In this sample, this clone turned up once. This chain links TRBV11-1 with TRBJ1-2, with 9 bases that match TRBD1. The V segment lost 4 bases and the J segment 6 bases; nucleotides outside the gene matches: 3. The CDR3 is 13 amino acids. In germline, CDR1 is SGHAT, CDR2 FQDESV (reference sequence). The CDR3 loop is CASSSDRGHGYTF. Written as DNA, the CDR3 is TGTGCCAGCAGCTCGGACAGGGGCCATGGCTACACCTTC.

On this clone: The junction departs from the called germline gene at one end, perhaps through a read error. The chain employs TRBV7-3 and TRBJ2-3, with 10 bases matching TRBD2. Germline V gives CDR1 SGHTA, CDR2 FQGTGA. The CDR3 runs to 19 residues. In DNA, the CDR3 is TGTGCCAGCAGCTTAAAGCGTGAGGCACTAGCGGGGCAGGGAGATACACAGTATTTT. Translating gives CASSLKREALAGQGDTQYF.

The rearrangement joins TRBV5-4 to TRBJ2-7, with 9 nucleotides matching TRBD2. The V gene end was trimmed by 5 bases and the J gene end by 3 bases; junction bases not matched to a gene: 6. The CDR3 totals 14 residues. Germline V gives CDR1 SGHNT, CDR2 YYREEE (reference sequence). The CDR3 nucleotides read TGTGCCAGCAGGCGACTAGCGGAAGACTACGAGCAGTACTTC. This encodes CASRRLAEDYEQYF. The full variable domain, rest sourced from reference TRBV5-4 and TRBJ2-7, is ETGVTQSPTHLIKTRGQQVTLRCSSQSGHNTVSWYQQALGQGPQFIFQYYREEENGRGNFPPRFSGLQFPNYSSELNVNALELDDSALYLCASRRLAEDYEQYFGPGTRLTVT.

The chain couples TRBV4-1 to TRBJ2-1; 9 bases are a match to TRBD2. V lost 3 bases to trimming and J lost 8 bases; unmatched junction nucleotides: 11. Germline V gives CDR1 MGHRA, CDR2 YSYEKL. This CDR3 is 16 amino acids long. This CDR3 reads CASSHRRAGGDDEQFF. Here the CDR3 DNA reads TGCGCCAGCAGCCACCGGCGGGCGGGAGGGGACGATGAGCAGTTCTTC.

The chain uses TRBV3-1 (or the pseudogene TRBV3-2) and TRBJ2-1; D is unresolved. V dropped 0 bases and J dropped 5 bases, with 14 bases sitting between them. The CDR3 runs to 16 residues. Germline CDR1 and CDR2: LGHDT and YNNKEL (reference sequence). DNA for the CDR3: TGTGCCAGCAGCCAAGATTTAGCCCTGAGGCACAATGAGCAGTTCTTC. Translation: CASSQDLALRHNEQFF.

This clone was picked up one time. Written as DNA, the CDR3 is TGTGCCAGCAGTTTGTCCGGGATTGGCTACACCTTC. Its protein is CASSLSGIGYTF. The chain joins TRBV28 to TRBJ1-2; D remains unclear. This CDR3 is 12 amino acids long. CDR1 and CDR2 (germline): MDHEN, SYDVKM. V was cut by 3 bases and J by 7 bases, with 9 bases left in between.

The chain links TRBV28 to TRBJ1-4; 8 nucleotides line up with TRBD1. Per germline, CDR1 MDHEN and CDR2 SYDVKM. The CDR3 is 17 amino acids. With V trimmed by 0 bases and J by 10 bases, 13 bases remained unmatched. The CDR3 is CASSLWGQGTGEGKLFF. The CDR3 DNA reads as TGTGCCAGCAGTTTATGGGGACAAGGGACAGGTGAAGGAAAACTGTTTTTT.

The chain has TRBV19 and TRBJ1-3; D remains ambiguous. Trimming took off 10 bases at V and 0 bases at J, with 13 bases between the two ends. CDR1 is LNHDA and CDR2 is SQIVND in the germline V gene (reference sequence). CDR3 length: 14 residues. CDR3 coding DNA: TGTGCCACCCGACCGGGATCCTCTGGAAACACCATATATTTT. The encoded protein is CATRPGSSGNTIYF.

This clone was recorded only once. This chain uses TRBV19 with TRBJ2-3, with a possible D match to TRBD2 (5 bases). Looked up from germline, CDR1 is LNHDA and CDR2 is SQIVND (reference sequence). The CDR3 spans 17 residues. V was trimmed by 10 bases and J by 0 bases, leaving 23 bases between them. The chain's CDR3 is CATANTERSISTDTQYF. The CDR3 DNA reads TGTGCCACCGCTAACACGGAGCGGTCAATAAGCACAGATACGCAGTATTTT. The full variable domain, rest sourced from reference TRBV19 and TRBJ2-3, is DGGITQSPKYLFRKEGQNVTLSCEQNLNHDAMYWYRQDPGQGLRLIYYSQIVNDFQKGDIAEGYSVSREKKESFPLTVTSAQKNPTAFYLCATANTERSISTDTQYFGPGTRLTVL.

This clone was detected a few times. The chain has TRBV5-8 and TRBJ1-5, with 9 positions matching TRBD1. V shed 3 bases, J shed 0 bases, and the junction held 7 bases outside the gene matches. Germline V gives CDR1 SGHTS, CDR2 YDEGEE. The CDR3 contains 17 residues. The CDR3 sequence is CASSSGTGFYSNQPQHF. The CDR3 coding sequence is TGTGCCAGCAGCTCCGGGACAGGGTTTTATAGCAATCAGCCCCAGCATTTT.

This sequence joins TRBV11-3 and TRBJ2-1, with D possibly TRBD2 on 5 matching bases. Germline V gene data show CDR1 as SGHNT and CDR2 as YENEEA. V lost 6 bases and J lost 10, with 10 bases in between. This CDR3 has 11 amino acids. DNA of the CDR3: TGTGCCAGCAGAGCGGCGGCCGAGCAGTTCTTC. Amino acid sequence: CASRAAAEQFF. The variable domain in full, with the rest retrieved from reference TRBV11-3 and TRBJ2-1, is EAGVVQSPRYKIIEKKQPVAFWCNPISGHNTLYWYLQNLGQGPELLIRYENEEAVDDSQLPKDRFSAERLKGVDSTLKIQPAELGDSAVYLCASRAAAEQFFGPGTRLTVL.

The gene calls are TRBV27 and TRBJ2-7; a possible D gene is TRBD1 (6 bases). Trimming pared 6 bases from V and 2 bases from J, leaving 20 bases between. The germline CDR1 and CDR2 sequences are MNHEY and SMNVEV (reference sequence). This CDR3 region has 16 residues. The CDR3 sequence is CASSLNAGTNAYEQYF. The CDR3 DNA reads as TGTGCCAGCAGCTTGAATGCCGGGACAAACGCCTACGAGCAGTACTTC.

The chain joins TRBV10-3 to TRBJ2-1, with 8 bases fitting TRBD2. There are 11 residues in the CDR3. Germline V lookup: CDR1 ENHRY, CDR2 SYGVKD. J was trimmed by 8 bases and V by 10 bases; bases with no gene match: 4. The CDR3, as DNA: TGTGCCACCACGCGGGAGGATGAGCAGTTCTTC. Translation: CATTREDEQFF.

The J gene is TRBJ1-3, the V gene TRBV28, with no clear D. This CDR3 is built from 16 residues. Trimming pared 4 bases from V and 1 base from J, leaving 14 bases between. CDR1 is MDHEN, CDR2 SYDVKM, per germline. CDR3 loop: CASSSASAGSGNTIYF. The CDR3 coding sequence is TGTGCCAGCAGTTCCGCGTCGGCGGGGTCTGGAAACACCATATATTTT. Complete variable domain (other parts from reference TRBV28 and TRBJ1-3): DVKVTQSSRYLVKRTGEKVFLECVQDMDHENMFWYRQDPGLGLRLIYFSYDVKMKEKGDIPEGYSVSREKKERFSLILESASTNQTSMYLCASSSASAGSGNTIYFGEGSWLTVV.

The genes are TRBV28 and TRBJ2-7, with 8 bases identical to TRBD2. There are 15 residues in the CDR3. Trimming cost V 8 bases and J 0 bases; bases outside gene matches: 9. Per the germline V gene, CDR1 is MDHEN and CDR2 is SYDVKM. Here the CDR3 DNA reads TGTGCCAGCTCCCCGGGAGGGGAGGGCTCCTACGAGCAGTACTTC. Translated, it gives CASSPGGEGSYEQYF.

This clone was seen just once. The chain joins TRBV9 to TRBJ1-5; D is unclear. CDR1 and CDR2 from the germline V gene are SGDLS and YYNGEE. The CDR3 has 16 residues. V lost 4 bases, J lost 2 bases, and 16 bases lay in between. In DNA form, the CDR3 reads TGTGCCAGCAGCCCCGACCGGGGTTGGGGCAATCAGCCCCAGCATTTT. It yields the protein CASSPDRGWGNQPQHF.

The chain is built from TRBV19 and TRBJ1-5, with D uncertain. In germline, CDR1 is LNHDA, CDR2 SQIVND (reference sequence). The V end lost 0 bases, the J end lost 3 bases, and 6 bases lay between the germline ends. The CDR3 consists of 14 residues. The CDR3 nucleotides read TGTGCCAGTAGTATAGACACCTACAATCAGCCCCAGCATTTT. Amino acids: CASSIDTYNQPQHF.

This chain uses TRBV5-5 with TRBJ2-7, with 16 bases lining up with TRBD2. Germline V gives CDR1 SGHKS, CDR2 YYEKEE (reference sequence). Unmatched junction bases numbered 9, after V lost 3 bases and J lost 0 bases. The CDR3 is 19 amino acids. Written as DNA, the CDR3 is TGTGCCAGCAGCTATAACCGGGGACTAGCGGGAGGGTTCTCCTACGAGCAGTACTTC. The encoded protein is CASSYNRGLAGGFSYEQYF.

The J gene is TRBJ2-7, the V gene TRBV10-3; tentatively, D is TRBD1 (6 bases). Germline CDR1 is ENHRY and CDR2 is SYGVKD. The V gene lost 6 bases and the J gene lost 6 bases, with 12 bases spanning the gap. The CDR3 covers 12 residues. The CDR3 bases are TGTGCCATCAGGCCAGGGGTAAGCGAGCAGTACTTC. Its protein product is CAIRPGVSEQYF.

This chain links TRBV27 with TRBJ2-5; D may be TRBD1 (6 bases). Deletions cut 5 bases from V and 3 bases from J, with 13 bases between. The CDR3 covers 14 residues. CDR1 MNHEY and CDR2 SMNVEV come from the germline V gene (reference sequence). In DNA, the CDR3 is TGTGCCAGCAGTCCAAACAGGGTGGAAGAGACCCAGTACTTC. It codes for CASSPNRVEETQYF.

The V gene is TRBV7-9, the J gene TRBJ1-4; D is perhaps TRBD1 (5 bases). The V and J ends lost 5 bases and 7 bases respectively, with 14 bases between them. The CDR3 has 14 amino acids. Germline CDR1 is SEHNR and CDR2 is FQNEAQ (reference sequence). This CDR3 is CASSQTGVGEKLFF. The CDR3, as DNA: TGTGCCAGCAGCCAAACAGGCGTAGGTGAAAAACTGTTTTTT.

The rearrangement links TRBV10-3 to TRBJ2-1, with TRBD2 matching over 13 bases. The CDR3 is made up of 20 amino acids. The germline gives CDR1 ENHRY, CDR2 SYGVKD. The J segment lost 5 bases and the V segment lost 8 bases, leaving 21 bases of the junction unmatched. CDR3 residues: CAILLGSLAGGKGGDNEQFF. The CDR3 coding sequence is TGTGCCATCCTGCTAGGGTCACTAGCGGGAGGGAAAGGGGGCGACAATGAGCAGTTCTTC.

The table lists this clone with a count of one. This chain joins TRBV28 and TRBJ1-2, with 7 bases lining up with TRBD1. The CDR3 loop spans 16 amino acids. Trimming took 1 base from V and 0 from J; bases not matched to a gene: 5. The germline V gene encodes CDR1 MDHEN and CDR2 SYDVKM. CDR3 protein: CASSLLETGSNYGYTF. In DNA form, the CDR3 reads TGTGCCAGCAGTTTATTAGAGACAGGGTCTAACTATGGCTACACCTTC.